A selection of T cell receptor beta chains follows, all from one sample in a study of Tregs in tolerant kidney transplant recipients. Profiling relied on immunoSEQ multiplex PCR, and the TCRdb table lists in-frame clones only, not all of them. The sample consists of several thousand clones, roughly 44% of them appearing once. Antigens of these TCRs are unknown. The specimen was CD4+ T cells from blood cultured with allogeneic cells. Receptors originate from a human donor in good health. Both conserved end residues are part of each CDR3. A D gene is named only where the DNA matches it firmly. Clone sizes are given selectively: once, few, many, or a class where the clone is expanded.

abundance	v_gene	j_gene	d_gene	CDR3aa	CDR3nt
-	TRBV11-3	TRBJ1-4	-	CASSRVGGAEKLFF	TGTGCCAGCAGCCGCGTAGGGGGGGCTGAAAAACTGTTTTTT
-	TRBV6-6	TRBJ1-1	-	CASFRGTEAFF	TGTGCCAGCTTTAGGGGAACAGAAGCTTTCTTT
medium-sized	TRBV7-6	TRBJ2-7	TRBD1	CASSLGNRGSQAYEQYF	TGTGCCAGCAGCTTAGGAAACAGGGGGTCACAAGCCTACGAGCAGTACTTC
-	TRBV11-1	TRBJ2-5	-	CASSLGGGTQYF	TGTGCCAGCAGCTTGGGAGGGGGGACCCAGTACTTC
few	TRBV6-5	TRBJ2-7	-	CASSPQGYEQYF	TGTGCCAGCAGCCCACAGGGCTACGAGCAGTACTTC
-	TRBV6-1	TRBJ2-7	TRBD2	CASGTSVFYEQYF	TGTGCCAGCGGGACTAGCGTCTTCTACGAGCAGTACTTC
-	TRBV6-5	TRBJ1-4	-	CASSYGTNNEKLFF	TGTGCCAGCAGTTACGGGACAAATAATGAAAAACTGTTTTTT
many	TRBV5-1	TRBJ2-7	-	CASSPASAEGTYF	TGCGCCAGCAGCCCTGCCTCGGCGGAGGGGACGTACTTC
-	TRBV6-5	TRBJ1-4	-	CASRFDGRNEKLFF	TGTGCCAGCAGATTCGACGGGCGGAATGAAAAACTGTTTTTT
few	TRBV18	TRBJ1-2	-	CASSPTGFYGYTF	TGTGCCAGCTCACCAACAGGTTTCTATGGCTACACCTTC
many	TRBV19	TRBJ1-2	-	CASSGGASRNYGYTF	TGTGCCAGTAGTGGAGGGGCTTCTAGGAACTATGGCTACACCTTC
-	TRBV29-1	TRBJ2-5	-	CSVASQGGETQYF	TGCAGCGTTGCGTCTCAGGGAGGAGAGACCCAGTACTTC
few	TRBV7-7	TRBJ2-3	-	CASSPRTDTQYF	TGTGCCAGCAGCCCCCGCACAGATACGCAGTATTTT
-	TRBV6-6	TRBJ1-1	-	CASSSRRTEAFF	TGTGCCAGCAGTTCTCGGAGGACTGAAGCTTTCTTT
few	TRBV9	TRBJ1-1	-	CASSVEPAGVGGAFF	TGTGCCAGCAGCGTAGAACCGGCCGGGGTAGGTGGAGCTTTCTTT
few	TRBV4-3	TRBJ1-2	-	CASSQAHRTAYGYTF	TGCGCCAGCAGCCAAGCCCACCGGACAGCCTATGGCTACACCTTC
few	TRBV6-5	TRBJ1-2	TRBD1	CASSYLRTGGGYGYTF	TGTGCCAGCAGTTACTTAAGGACAGGGGGCGGGTATGGCTACACCTTC
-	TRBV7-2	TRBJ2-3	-	CASSLDWGADTQYF	TGTGCCAGCAGCTTAGATTGGGGAGCAGATACGCAGTATTTT
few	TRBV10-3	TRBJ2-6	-	CAISPSGANVLTF	TGTGCCATCAGTCCCTCTGGGGCCAACGTCCTGACTTTC
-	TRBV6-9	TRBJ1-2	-	CASTGTQGRGYTF	TGTGCCAGCACGGGAACCCAGGGACGAGGCTACACCTTC
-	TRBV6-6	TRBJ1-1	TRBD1	CASSRTGDTEAFF	TGTGCCAGCAGCCGCACAGGGGACACTGAAGCTTTCTTT
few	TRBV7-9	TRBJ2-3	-	CASSFPGTARQYF	TGTGCCAGCAGTTTCCCCGGGACCGCCCGACAGTATTTT
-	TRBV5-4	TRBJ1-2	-	CASSLVSRSSYGYTF	TGTGCCAGCAGCTTGGTTTCCAGGTCCTCCTATGGCTACACCTTC
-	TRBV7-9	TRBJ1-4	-	CASSLQGRNEKLFF	TGTGCCAGCAGCTTACAGGGGAGAAATGAAAAACTGTTTTTT
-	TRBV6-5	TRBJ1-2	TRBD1	CASSPRPGTAGYTF	TGTGCCAGCAGCCCGAGGCCGGGGACAGCTGGCTACACCTTC
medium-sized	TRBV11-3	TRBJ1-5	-	CASSLGGSNQPQHF	TGTGCCAGCAGCTTAGGGGGGAGCAATCAGCCCCAGCATTTT
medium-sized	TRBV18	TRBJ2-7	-	CASSPGTLRNYEQYF	TGTGCCAGCTCGCCCGGGACCCTTAGGAATTACGAGCAGTACTTC